The 26 T cell receptor beta chains reported below all come from one sample, sequenced in a study of shared clonotypes between healthy human individuals. Sequenced by immunoSEQ multiplex PCR; TCRdb stores in-frame clones only, minus some. The data show millions of clones, 95% seen once. The sample comprised naive CD4+ T cells sorted from blood. The subset: CD45RA+ positively selected. The receptors stem from a man younger than 35 in good health.

The rearrangement joins TRBV10-3 to TRBJ2-1, with 10 bases matching TRBD1. The CDR3 length is 15 residues. V shed 6 bases and J 7 bases; nucleotides not matched to a gene: 9. Per germline, CDR1 ENHRY and CDR2 SYGVKD. DNA of the CDR3: TGTGCCATCAGCCTTGGGACAGGGGCCTTTAATGAGCAGTTCTTC. Amino acid sequence: CAISLGTGAFNEQFF.

The chain links TRBV7-2 to TRBJ2-7; D is undetermined. From germline, CDR1 is SGHTA and CDR2 FQGNSA. This CDR3 has 14 amino acids. Between the trimmed V and J ends, which lost 1 base and 4 bases, there was a span of 11 bases. CDR3 residues: CASSLGAERYEQYF. The CDR3 DNA reads as TGTGCCAGCAGCTTAGGGGCAGAAAGGTACGAGCAGTACTTC.

The CDR3 region is CASSQIGTSGTYEQYF. The DNA for the CDR3 is TGTGCCAGCAGCCAAATTGGGACTAGCGGCACCTACGAGCAGTACTTC. The J gene is TRBJ2-7, the V gene TRBV4-2; TRBD2 aligns across 11 bases. This CDR3 is built from 16 residues. Germline values: CDR1 LGHNA, CDR2 YNFKEQ. J lost 2 bases, V lost 2 bases, and 5 bases had no gene match.

V and J are TRBV5-6 and TRBJ1-5; 9 bases match TRBD1. V lost 4 bases and J lost 7; bases outside the gene matches: 12. Germline V gene lookup returns CDR1 SGHDT and CDR2 YYEEEE. The CDR3 is 16 residues long. The CDR3 sequence is CASSLMRMDRGQPQHF. The CDR3 coding sequence is TGTGCCAGCAGCCTCATGAGGATGGACAGGGGCCAGCCCCAGCATTTT.

The CDR3 DNA reads as TGTGCCAGTAGTATAACGGTTACTGGGTGGAAGACCCAGTACTTC. Its translation is CASSITVTGWKTQYF. V usage is TRBV19 and J usage is TRBJ2-5; D is undetermined. CDR1 and CDR2 (germline): LNHDA, SQIVND (reference sequence). Trimming cost V 2 bases and J 6 bases, with 16 bases left between them. The CDR3 is 15 amino acids.

The chain employs TRBV18 and TRBJ2-3; unclear D gene. Per germline, CDR1 KGHSH and CDR2 LQKENI. This CDR3 is 15 amino acids long. V was clipped by 2 bases and J by 4 bases, with 13 bases between them. For the CDR3, the DNA is TGTGCCAGCTCACCAATCGGTCTTACACCAGATACGCAGTATTTT. Translation: CASSPIGLTPDTQYF. The full variable domain, with the rest looked up from reference TRBV18 and TRBJ2-3, is NAGVMQNPRHLVRRRGQEARLRCSPMKGHSHVYWYRQLPEEGLKFMVYLQKENIIDESGMPKERFSAEFPKEGPSILRIQQVVRGDSAAYFCASSPIGLTPDTQYFGPGTRLTVL.

The chain combines TRBV28 with TRBJ1-5; D ambiguous. This CDR3 is 16 amino acids long. Trimming took off 2 bases at V and 6 bases at J, with 17 bases between the two ends. Germline lookup yields CDR1 MDHEN and CDR2 SYDVKM. In DNA, the CDR3 is TGTGCCAGCAGTTTAGTTCGACTTGCAGTGGGTCAGCCCCAGCATTTT. Translated, it gives CASSLVRLAVGQPQHF. Drawing the rest from reference TRBV28 and TRBJ1-5, the complete variable domain is DVKVTQSSRYLVKRTGEKVFLECVQDMDHENMFWYRQDPGLGLRLIYFSYDVKMKEKGDIPEGYSVSREKKERFSLILESASTNQTSMYLCASSLVRLAVGQPQHFGDGTRLSIL.

The chain uses TRBV28 and TRBJ2-3; 13 bases fit TRBD2. After removal of 4 bases from V and 5 bases from J, the junction contained 6 bases not matched to a gene. Germline V lookup: CDR1 MDHEN, CDR2 SYDVKM. This CDR3 spans 16 amino acids. The chain's CDR3 is CASSSTGLAGVDTQYF. CDR3 bases: TGTGCCAGCAGTTCGACAGGACTAGCGGGGGTAGATACGCAGTATTTT.

The chain uses TRBV5-1 and TRBJ1-1; D is ambiguous. CDR3 size: 15 residues. V was shortened by 5 bases and J by 2 bases, with 16 bases between the two germline ends. CDR1 and CDR2 from the germline V gene are SGHRS and YFSETQ. CDR3: CASRLVYRTNTEAFF. The DNA for the CDR3 is TGCGCCAGCAGACTAGTGTACAGAACTAACACTGAAGCTTTCTTT.

CDR3 region: CASSLVGTADAYGYTF. The CDR3 DNA is TGTGCCAGCAGCTTAGTTGGGACGGCTGATGCCTATGGCTACACCTTC. V gene TRBV7-9 combines with J gene TRBJ1-2, with D possibly matching TRBD1 (5 bases). The CDR3 loop spans 16 amino acids. Germline V CDR1 and CDR2: SEHNR, FQNEAQ (reference sequence). Trimming took off 1 base at V and 4 bases at J, with 16 bases between the two ends. The full variable domain, in which reference TRBV7-9 and TRBJ1-2 provide the parts outside the CDR3, is DTGVSQNPRHKITKRGQNVTFRCDPISEHNRLYWYRQTLGQGPEFLTYFQNEAQLEKSRLLSDRFSAERPKGSFSTLEIQRTEQGDSAMYLCASSLVGTADAYGYTFGSGTRLTVV.

This clone was counted only a few times. The chain joins TRBV2 to TRBJ1-2; D remains ambiguous. CDR1 and CDR2 from the germline V gene are SNHLY and FYNNEI. Between the trimmed V and J ends, which lost 2 bases and 5 bases, there was a span of 6 bases. The CDR3 is 12 residues long. The DNA of the CDR3 is TGTGCCAGCAGTGAAAACGGGTATGGCTACACCTTC. Translated: CASSENGYGYTF.

The J gene is TRBJ2-7, the V gene TRBV10-3, with 9 positions matching TRBD1. Germline lookup yields CDR1 ENHRY and CDR2 SYGVKD. This CDR3 has 13 amino acids. The trim removed 11 bases at V and 4 bases at J, leaving 9 bases unmatched. CDR3 coding DNA: TGTGCCGCGTCACCGGGACAGGGTTACGAGCAGTACTTC. Translation: CAASPGQGYEQYF.

On this clone itself: A much larger clone differs from this one at a single base, so this may be a read error. The sample holds other DNA sequences that translate to the same CDR3. CDR3 DNA sequence: TGTGCCAGCAGCACATCCTACGAGCAGTACTTC. Its protein is CASSTSYEQYF. The chain combines TRBV7-2 with TRBJ2-7; D remains ambiguous. Trimming took off 5 bases at V and 1 base at J, with 3 bases between the two ends. CDR1 is SGHTA, CDR2 FQGNSA, per germline. This CDR3 has 11 amino acids.

Regarding this clone: The sample contains more than one DNA sequence encoding this CDR3. The J gene is TRBJ1-5, the V gene TRBV30, with TRBD1 matching over 8 bases. This CDR3 region has 14 residues. The V and J ends lost 0 bases and 4 bases, in that order; junction bases with no gene match: 2. Germline values: CDR1 GTSNPN, CDR2 SVGIG (reference sequence). The CDR3 reads CAWSVQGGNQPQHF. CDR3 nucleotide sequence: TGTGCCTGGAGTGTACAGGGGGGAAATCAGCCCCAGCATTTT.

The chain has TRBV27 and TRBJ2-3, with D hard to call. The CDR3 covers 16 residues. Germline CDR1 and CDR2: MNHEY and SMNVEV (reference sequence). With 1 base removed from V and 3 bases from J, the gap between germline ends came to 14 bases. This CDR3 reads CASSLLGSPGTDTQYF. CDR3 nucleotide sequence: TGTGCCAGCAGTTTATTGGGATCCCCTGGAACAGATACGCAGTATTTT.

The chain is built from TRBV7-8 and TRBJ2-1; 7 positions match TRBD2. CDR1 SGHVS and CDR2 FQNEAQ come from the germline V gene. The CDR3 runs 14 residues. V was clipped by 3 bases and J by 4 bases; unmatched bases: 3. The CDR3 protein is CASSFRGSYNEQFF. The DNA for the CDR3 is TGTGCCAGCAGCTTCCGCGGGAGTTACAATGAGCAGTTCTTC.

The CDR3 reads CASSLRLAGVEQFF. CDR3 nucleotides: TGTGCCAGCAGCTTACGGCTAGCGGGAGTTGAGCAGTTCTTC. The chain joins TRBV5-6 to TRBJ2-1; TRBD2 matches 10 bases. V lost 2 bases, J lost 9 bases, and 5 bases stayed unmatched. In germline, CDR1 is SGHDT, CDR2 YYEEEE. The CDR3 contains 14 residues.

The gene calls are TRBV5-6 and TRBJ2-2; no definite D call. Germline V CDR1 and CDR2: SGHDT, YYEEEE. V was clipped by 4 bases and J by 10 bases, with 11 bases between them. This CDR3 is 12 amino acids long. The CDR3 sequence is CASSPTGSELFF. The CDR3 bases are TGTGCCAGCAGCCCTACTGGGTCGGAGCTGTTTTTT.

Remarks on this clone: This sample also contains other DNA sequences that code for the same CDR3. The chain carries TRBV9 and TRBJ1-1; D may be TRBD1 (5 bases). CDR1 is SGDLS, CDR2 YYNGEE, per germline. The length of the CDR3 is 12 residues. Trimming left V 2 bases short and J 5 bases short, with 7 bases between. CDR3 residues: CASSVGGTEAFF. CDR3 bases: TGTGCCAGCAGCGTCGGGGGGACTGAAGCTTTCTTT.

V gene TRBV28 combines with J gene TRBJ1-1; 9 nucleotides agree with TRBD1. CDR1 is MDHEN, CDR2 SYDVKM, per germline. The CDR3 spans 13 residues. J lost 11 bases, V lost 6 bases, and 10 bases had no gene match. Here the CDR3 reads CASSRPGQGWAFF. In DNA, the CDR3 is TGTGCCAGCAGCCGGCCGGGACAGGGATGGGCTTTCTTT.

The chain's CDR3 is CASSMLAGGPDEQFF. Written as DNA, the CDR3 is TGTGCCAGTAGTATGCTAGCGGGAGGGCCGGATGAGCAGTTCTTC. The chain couples TRBV19 to TRBJ2-1, with TRBD2 matching 12 bases. Germline CDR1 LNHDA, CDR2 SQIVND (reference sequence). V trimming: 3 bases; J trimming: 8 bases; junction bases outside the gene matches: 5. The CDR3 runs 15 residues.

The chain recombines TRBV4-3 with TRBJ2-7; the match to TRBD2 covers 10 bases. V trimming: 2 bases; J trimming: 5 bases; junction bases outside the gene matches: 6. Looked up from germline, CDR1 is LGHNA and CDR2 is YSLEER. The CDR3 covers 15 residues. CDR3 nucleotides: TGCGCCAGCAGCCAAAGAGCGGGAGGGGCCCACGAGCAGTACTTC. Translation gives CASSQRAGGAHEQYF.

V usage is TRBV7-9 and J usage is TRBJ1-5; 7 bases are a match to TRBD1. The trim removed 5 bases at V and 6 bases at J, leaving 7 bases unmatched. The length of the CDR3 is 14 residues. Germline V gene sequence: CDR1 SEHNR, CDR2 FQNEAQ (reference sequence). CDR3: CASSPGTEAQPQHF. CDR3 in DNA: TGTGCCAGCAGCCCCGGGACAGAAGCTCAGCCCCAGCATTTT.

The genes are TRBV6-6 and TRBJ1-6; D remains unclear. This CDR3 is built from 15 residues. V lost 7 bases, J lost 9 bases, and 19 bases lay in between. Per the germline V gene, CDR1 is MNHNY and CDR2 is SVGAGI (reference sequence). The chain's CDR3 is CASISGEVKSSPLHF. Here the CDR3 DNA reads TGTGCCAGCATTTCTGGGGAGGTGAAAAGTTCACCCCTCCACTTT.

The table lists this clone with a count of one. This chain connects TRBV14 to TRBJ2-7, with a possible D match to TRBD1 (6 bases). Trimming took off 1 base at V and 6 bases at J, with 16 bases between the two ends. CDR3 length: 15 amino acids. Germline assignment: CDR1 SGHDN and CDR2 FVKESK. The CDR3 protein is CASSQVGQFSVEQYF. For the CDR3, the DNA is TGTGCCAGCAGCCAAGTTGGACAGTTCTCGGTCGAGCAGTACTTC.

The chain is built from TRBV18 and TRBJ1-6; no definite D call. The CDR3 spans 15 residues. Germline V gene lookup returns CDR1 KGHSH and CDR2 LQKENI. Trimming removed 1 base from V and 9 bases from J, with 13 bases in between. The CDR3 here is CASSPLPLGGSPLHF. The CDR3 nucleotides read TGTGCCAGCTCACCACTCCCCTTGGGTGGTTCACCCCTCCACTTT.